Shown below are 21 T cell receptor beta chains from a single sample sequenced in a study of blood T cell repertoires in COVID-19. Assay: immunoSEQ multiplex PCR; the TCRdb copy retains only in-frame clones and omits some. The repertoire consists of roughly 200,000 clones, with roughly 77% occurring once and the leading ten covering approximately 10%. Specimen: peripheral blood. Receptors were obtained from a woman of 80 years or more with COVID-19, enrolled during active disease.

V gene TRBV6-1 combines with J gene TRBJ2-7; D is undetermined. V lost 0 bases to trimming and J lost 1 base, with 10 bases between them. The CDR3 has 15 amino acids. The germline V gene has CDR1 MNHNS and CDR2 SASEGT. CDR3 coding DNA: TGTGCCAGCAGTGAAGCTTGGGCCGGTTCCTACGAGCAGTACTTC. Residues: CASSEAWAGSYEQYF.

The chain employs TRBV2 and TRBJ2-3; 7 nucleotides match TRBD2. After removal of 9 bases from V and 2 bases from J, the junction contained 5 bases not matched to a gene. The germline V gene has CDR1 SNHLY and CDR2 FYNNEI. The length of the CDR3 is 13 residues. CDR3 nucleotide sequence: TGTGCCAGAAAACTAGCGAACACAGATACGCAGTATTTT. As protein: CARKLANTDTQYF.

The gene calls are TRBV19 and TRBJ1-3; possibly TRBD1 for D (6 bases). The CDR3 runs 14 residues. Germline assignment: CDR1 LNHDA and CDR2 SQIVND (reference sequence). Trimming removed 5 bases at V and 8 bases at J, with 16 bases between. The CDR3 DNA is TGTGCCAGTAGTCCAAGGGACATTCTTTACACCATATATTTT. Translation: CASSPRDILYTIYF.

This CDR3 reads CASSGLTSGVLFF. The CDR3 nucleotides are TGTGCCAGCAGCGGACTCACTAGCGGGGTTCTGTTTTTT. The chain employs TRBV9 and TRBJ2-2, with 10 bases aligning to TRBD2. After removal of 3 bases from V and 14 bases from J, the junction contained 7 bases not matched to a gene. The CDR3 runs to 13 residues. Germline CDR1 reads SGDLS; CDR2 reads YYNGEE.

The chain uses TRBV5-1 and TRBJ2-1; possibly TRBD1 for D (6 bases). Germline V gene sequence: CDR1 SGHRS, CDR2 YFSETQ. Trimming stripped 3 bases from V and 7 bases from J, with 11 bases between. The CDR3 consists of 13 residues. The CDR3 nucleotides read TGCGCCAGCAGCTGGACAGTAGAGAATGAGCAGTTCTTC. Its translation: CASSWTVENEQFF. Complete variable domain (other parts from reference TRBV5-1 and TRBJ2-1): KAGVTQTPRYLIKTRGQQVTLSCSPISGHRSVSWYQQTPGQGLQFLFEYFSETQRNKGNFPGRFSGRQFSNSRSEMNVSTLELGDSALYLCASSWTVENEQFFGPGTRLTVL.

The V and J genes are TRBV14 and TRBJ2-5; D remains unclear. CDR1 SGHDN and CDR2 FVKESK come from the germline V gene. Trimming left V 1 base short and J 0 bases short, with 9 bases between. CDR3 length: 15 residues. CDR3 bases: TGTGCCAGCAGCCAAGGTGTCGGTTACCAAGAGACCCAGTACTTC. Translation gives CASSQGVGYQETQYF.

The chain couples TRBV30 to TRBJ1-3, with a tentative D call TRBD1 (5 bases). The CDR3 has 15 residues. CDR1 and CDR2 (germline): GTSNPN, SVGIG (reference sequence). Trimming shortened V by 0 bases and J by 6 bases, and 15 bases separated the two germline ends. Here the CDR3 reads CAWSVGPPPQNTIYF. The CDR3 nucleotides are TGTGCCTGGAGTGTGGGGCCACCACCCCAAAACACCATATATTTT.

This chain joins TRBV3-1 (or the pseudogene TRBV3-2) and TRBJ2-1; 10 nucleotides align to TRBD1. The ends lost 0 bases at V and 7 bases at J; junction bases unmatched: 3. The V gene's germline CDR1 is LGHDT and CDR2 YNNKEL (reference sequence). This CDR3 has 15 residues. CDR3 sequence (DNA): TGTGCCAGCAGCCAAGATAGGACAGGGGGTAATGAGCAGTTCTTC. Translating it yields CASSQDRTGGNEQFF.

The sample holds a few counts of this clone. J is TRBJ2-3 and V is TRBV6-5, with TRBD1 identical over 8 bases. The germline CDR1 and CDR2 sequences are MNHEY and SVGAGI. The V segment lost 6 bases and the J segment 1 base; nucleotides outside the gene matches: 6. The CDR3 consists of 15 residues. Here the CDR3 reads CASRPGGWGTDTQYF. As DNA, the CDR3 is TGTGCCAGCAGGCCAGGGGGCTGGGGCACAGATACGCAGTATTTT.

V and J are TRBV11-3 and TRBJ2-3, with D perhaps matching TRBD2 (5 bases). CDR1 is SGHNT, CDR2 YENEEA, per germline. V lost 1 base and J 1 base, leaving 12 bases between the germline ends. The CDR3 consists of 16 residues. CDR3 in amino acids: CASSLGSDSGTDTQYF. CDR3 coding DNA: TGTGCCAGCAGCTTAGGGAGTGATAGCGGCACAGATACGCAGTATTTT.

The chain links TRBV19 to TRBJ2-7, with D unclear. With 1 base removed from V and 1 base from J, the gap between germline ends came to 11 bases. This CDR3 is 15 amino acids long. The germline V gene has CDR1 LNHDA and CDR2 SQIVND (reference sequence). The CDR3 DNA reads TGTGCCAGTAGTATAGCCCCAGCGTTGTCCTACGAGCAGTACTTC. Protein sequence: CASSIAPALSYEQYF.

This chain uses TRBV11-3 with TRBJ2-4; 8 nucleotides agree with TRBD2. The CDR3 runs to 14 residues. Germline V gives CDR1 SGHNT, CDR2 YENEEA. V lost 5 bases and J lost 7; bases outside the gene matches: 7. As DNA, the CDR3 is TGTGCCAGCAGCCGGGGACTAGAAGGGAACATTCAGTACTTC. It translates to CASSRGLEGNIQYF.

In DNA form, the CDR3 reads TGTGCCAGCAGCTGGAAGTTATTAAGGGGGCCGAACACTGAAGCTTTCTTT. This encodes CASSWKLLRGPNTEAFF. V and J are TRBV5-6 and TRBJ1-1, with TRBD1 matching over 7 bases. This CDR3 comprises 17 residues. Trimming cost V 3 bases and J 1 base; bases outside gene matches: 12. The V gene's germline CDR1 is SGHDT and CDR2 YYEEEE.

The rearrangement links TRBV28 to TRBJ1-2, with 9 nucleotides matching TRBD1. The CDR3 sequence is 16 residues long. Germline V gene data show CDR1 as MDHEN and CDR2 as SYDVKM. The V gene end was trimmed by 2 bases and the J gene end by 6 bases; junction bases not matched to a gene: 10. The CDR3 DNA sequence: TGTGCCAGCAGTTTAATCCCGGGACAGGGACCCCATGGCTACACCTTC. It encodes CASSLIPGQGPHGYTF.

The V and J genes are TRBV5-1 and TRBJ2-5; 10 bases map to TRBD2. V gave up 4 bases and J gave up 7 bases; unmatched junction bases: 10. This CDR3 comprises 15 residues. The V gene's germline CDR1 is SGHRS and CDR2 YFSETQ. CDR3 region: CASSPLAGEWVTQYF. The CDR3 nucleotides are TGCGCCAGCAGCCCTCTAGCGGGAGAGTGGGTGACCCAGTACTTC.

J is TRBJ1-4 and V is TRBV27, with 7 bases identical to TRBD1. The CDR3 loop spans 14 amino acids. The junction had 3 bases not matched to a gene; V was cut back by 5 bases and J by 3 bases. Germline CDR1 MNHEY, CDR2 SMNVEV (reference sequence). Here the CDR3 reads CASSQGGSNEKLFF. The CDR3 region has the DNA TGTGCCAGCAGTCAAGGGGGCTCTAATGAAAAACTGTTTTTT.

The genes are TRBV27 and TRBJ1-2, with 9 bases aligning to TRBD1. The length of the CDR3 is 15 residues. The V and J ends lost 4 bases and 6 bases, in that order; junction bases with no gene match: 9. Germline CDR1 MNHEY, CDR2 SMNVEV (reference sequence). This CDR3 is CASSSSIGQGNGYTF. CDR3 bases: TGTGCCAGCAGTTCCTCTATCGGACAGGGGAATGGCTACACCTTC.

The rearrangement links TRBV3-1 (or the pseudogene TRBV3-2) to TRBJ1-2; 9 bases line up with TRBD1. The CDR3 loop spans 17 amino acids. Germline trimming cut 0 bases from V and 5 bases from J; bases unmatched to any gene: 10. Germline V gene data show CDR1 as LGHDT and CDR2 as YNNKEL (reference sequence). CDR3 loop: CASSQDRSRGTGYGYTF. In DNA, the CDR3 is TGTGCCAGCAGCCAAGATCGAAGTCGGGGGACAGGGTATGGCTACACCTTC.

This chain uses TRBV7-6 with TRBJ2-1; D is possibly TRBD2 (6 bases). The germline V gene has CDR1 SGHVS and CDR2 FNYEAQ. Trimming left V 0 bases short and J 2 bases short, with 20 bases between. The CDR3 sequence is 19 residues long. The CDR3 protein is CASSLAYPFSGGTYNEQFF. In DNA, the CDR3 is TGTGCCAGCAGCTTAGCGTACCCTTTCTCCGGGGGTACCTACAATGAGCAGTTCTTC.

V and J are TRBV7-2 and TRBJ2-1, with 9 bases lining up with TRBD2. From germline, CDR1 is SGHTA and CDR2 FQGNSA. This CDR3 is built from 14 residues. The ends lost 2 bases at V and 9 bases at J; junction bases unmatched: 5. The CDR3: CASSLIGGGAEQFF. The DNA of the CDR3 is TGTGCCAGCAGCTTAATCGGCGGGGGGGCTGAGCAGTTCTTC.

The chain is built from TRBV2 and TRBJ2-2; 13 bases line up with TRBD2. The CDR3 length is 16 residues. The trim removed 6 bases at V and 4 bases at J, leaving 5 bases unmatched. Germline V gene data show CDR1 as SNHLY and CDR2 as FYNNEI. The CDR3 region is CASSRTSGRGTGELFF. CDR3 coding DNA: TGTGCCAGCAGCCGGACTAGCGGGAGAGGCACCGGGGAGCTGTTTTTT. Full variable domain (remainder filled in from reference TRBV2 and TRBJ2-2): EPEVTQTPSHQVTQMGQEVILRCVPISNHLYFYWYRQILGQKVEFLVSFYNNEISEKSEIFDDQFSVERPDGSNFTLKIRSTKLEDSAMYFCASSRTSGRGTGELFFGEGSRLTVL.